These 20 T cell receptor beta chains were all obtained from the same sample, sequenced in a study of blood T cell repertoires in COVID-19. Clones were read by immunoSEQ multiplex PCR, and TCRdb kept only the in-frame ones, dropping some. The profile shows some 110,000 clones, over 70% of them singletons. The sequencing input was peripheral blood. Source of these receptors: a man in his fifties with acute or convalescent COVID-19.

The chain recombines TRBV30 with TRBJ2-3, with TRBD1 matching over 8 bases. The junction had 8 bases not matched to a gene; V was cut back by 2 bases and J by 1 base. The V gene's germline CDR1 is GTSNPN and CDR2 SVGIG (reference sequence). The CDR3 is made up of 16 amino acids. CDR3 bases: TGTGCCTGGAGTCCCTGGACAGGGAGGCGCACAGATACGCAGTATTTT. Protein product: CAWSPWTGRRTDTQYF.

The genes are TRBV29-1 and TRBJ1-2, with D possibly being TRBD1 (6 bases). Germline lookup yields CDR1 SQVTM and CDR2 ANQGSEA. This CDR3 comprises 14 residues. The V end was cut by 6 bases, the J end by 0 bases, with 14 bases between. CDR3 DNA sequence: TGCAGCGTCACCGGGCACAGGGCTAACTATGGCTACACCTTC. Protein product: CSVTGHRANYGYTF.

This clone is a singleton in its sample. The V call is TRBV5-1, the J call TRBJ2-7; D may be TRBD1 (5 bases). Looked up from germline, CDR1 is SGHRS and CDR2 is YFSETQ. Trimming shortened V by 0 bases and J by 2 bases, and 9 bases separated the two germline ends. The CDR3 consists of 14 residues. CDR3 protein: CASSLGSGPYEQYF. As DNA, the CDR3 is TGCGCCAGCAGCTTGGGTTCAGGGCCCTACGAGCAGTACTTC.

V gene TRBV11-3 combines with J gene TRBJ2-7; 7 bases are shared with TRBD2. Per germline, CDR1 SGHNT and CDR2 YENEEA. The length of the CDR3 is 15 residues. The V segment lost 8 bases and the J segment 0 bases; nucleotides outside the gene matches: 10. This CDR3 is CASSHRGRVSYEQYF. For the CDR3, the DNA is TGTGCCAGCTCTCACCGCGGGAGAGTCTCCTACGAGCAGTACTTC.

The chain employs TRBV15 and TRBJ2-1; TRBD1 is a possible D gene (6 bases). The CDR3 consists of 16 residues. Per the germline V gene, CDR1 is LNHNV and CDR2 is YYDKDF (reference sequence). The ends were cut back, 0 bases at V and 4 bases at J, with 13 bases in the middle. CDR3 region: CATSRDRVQGYNEQFF. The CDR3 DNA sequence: TGTGCCACCAGCAGAGATAGGGTCCAGGGGTACAATGAGCAGTTCTTC.

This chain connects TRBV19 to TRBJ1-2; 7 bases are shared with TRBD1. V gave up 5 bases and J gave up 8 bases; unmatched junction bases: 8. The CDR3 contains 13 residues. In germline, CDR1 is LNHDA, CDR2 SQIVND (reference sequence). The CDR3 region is CASSWDRFIGYTF. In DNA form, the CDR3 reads TGTGCCAGTAGTTGGGACAGATTCATAGGCTACACCTTC. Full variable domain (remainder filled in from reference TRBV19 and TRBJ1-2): DGGITQSPKYLFRKEGQNVTLSCEQNLNHDAMYWYRQDPGQGLRLIYYSQIVNDFQKGDIAEGYSVSREKKESFPLTVTSAQKNPTAFYLCASSWDRFIGYTFGSGTRLTVV.

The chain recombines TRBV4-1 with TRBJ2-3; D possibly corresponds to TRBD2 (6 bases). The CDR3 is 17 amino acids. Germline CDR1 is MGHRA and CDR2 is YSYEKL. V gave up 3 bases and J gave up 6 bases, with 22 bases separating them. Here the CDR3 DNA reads TGCGCCAGCAGCCAGGGACCTAGCGCCGTATCGGGGGATACGCAGTATTTT. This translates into CASSQGPSAVSGDTQYF.

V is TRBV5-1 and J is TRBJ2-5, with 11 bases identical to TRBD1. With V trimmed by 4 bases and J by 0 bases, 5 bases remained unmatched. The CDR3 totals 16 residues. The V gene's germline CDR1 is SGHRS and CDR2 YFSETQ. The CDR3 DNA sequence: TGCGCCAGCAGCGCCGGGACAGGGGGGTACCAAGAGACCCAGTACTTC. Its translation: CASSAGTGGYQETQYF.

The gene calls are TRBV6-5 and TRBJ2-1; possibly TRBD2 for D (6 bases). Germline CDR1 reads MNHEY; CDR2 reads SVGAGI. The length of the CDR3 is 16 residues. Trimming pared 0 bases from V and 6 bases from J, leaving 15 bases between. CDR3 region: CASSYSIVQGGNEQFF. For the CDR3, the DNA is TGTGCCAGCAGTTACTCGATAGTCCAGGGAGGCAATGAGCAGTTCTTC.

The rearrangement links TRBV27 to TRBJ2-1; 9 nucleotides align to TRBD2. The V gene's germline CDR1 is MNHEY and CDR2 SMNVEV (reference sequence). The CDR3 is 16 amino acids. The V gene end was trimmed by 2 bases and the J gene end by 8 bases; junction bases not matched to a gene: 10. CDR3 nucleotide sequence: TGTGCCAGCAGTTTAAGGCTAGCGGGATTGGAGCATGAGCAGTTCTTC. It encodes CASSLRLAGLEHEQFF.

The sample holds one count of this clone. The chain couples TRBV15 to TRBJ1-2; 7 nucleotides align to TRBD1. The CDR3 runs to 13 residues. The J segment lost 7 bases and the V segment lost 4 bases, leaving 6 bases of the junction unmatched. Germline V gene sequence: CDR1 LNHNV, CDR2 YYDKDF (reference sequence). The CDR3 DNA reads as TGTGCCACCAGCACGGGACAGCCTGGTGGCTACACCTTC. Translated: CATSTGQPGGYTF. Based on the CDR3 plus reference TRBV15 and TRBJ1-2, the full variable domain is DAMVIQNPRYQVTQFGKPVTLSCSQTLNHNVMYWYQQKSSQAPKLLFHYYDKDFNNEADTPDNFQSRRPNTSFCFLDIRSPGLGDTAMYLCATSTGQPGGYTFGSGTRLTVV.

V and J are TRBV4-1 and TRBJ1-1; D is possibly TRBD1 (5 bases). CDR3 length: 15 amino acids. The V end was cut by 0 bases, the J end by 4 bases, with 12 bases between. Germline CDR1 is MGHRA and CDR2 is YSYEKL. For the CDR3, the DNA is TGCGCCAGCAGCCAAGATGGGGCTTGGGGCACTGAAGCTTTCTTT. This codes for CASSQDGAWGTEAFF.

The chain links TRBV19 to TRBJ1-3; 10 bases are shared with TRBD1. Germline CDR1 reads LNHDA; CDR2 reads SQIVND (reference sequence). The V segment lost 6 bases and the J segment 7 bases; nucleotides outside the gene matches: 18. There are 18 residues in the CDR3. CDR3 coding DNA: TGTGCCAGTAGCTTAGATTCTCCGGCGGGACAGGGGAAGAACACCATATATTTT. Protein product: CASSLDSPAGQGKNTIYF.

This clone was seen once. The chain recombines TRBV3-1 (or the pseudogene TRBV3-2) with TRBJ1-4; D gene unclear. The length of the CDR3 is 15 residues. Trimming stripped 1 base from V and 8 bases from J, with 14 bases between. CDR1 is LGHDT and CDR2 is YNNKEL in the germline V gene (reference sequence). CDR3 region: CASSQVAPTGEKLFF. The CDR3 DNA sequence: TGTGCCAGCAGCCAAGTAGCCCCAACGGGGGAAAAACTGTTTTTT.

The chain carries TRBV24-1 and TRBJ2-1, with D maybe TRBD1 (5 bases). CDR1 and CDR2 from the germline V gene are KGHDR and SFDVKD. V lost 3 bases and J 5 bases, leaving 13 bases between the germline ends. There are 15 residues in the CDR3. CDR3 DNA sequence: TGTGCCACCAGTGATCCCCTCAGGGCCCACAATGAGCAGTTCTTC. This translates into CATSDPLRAHNEQFF.

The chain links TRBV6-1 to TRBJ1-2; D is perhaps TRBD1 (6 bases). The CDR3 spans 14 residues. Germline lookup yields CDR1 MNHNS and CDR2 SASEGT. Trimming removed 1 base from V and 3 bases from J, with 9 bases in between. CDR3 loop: CASSEGTVDYGYTF. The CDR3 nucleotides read TGTGCCAGCAGTGAAGGGACAGTCGACTATGGCTACACCTTC.

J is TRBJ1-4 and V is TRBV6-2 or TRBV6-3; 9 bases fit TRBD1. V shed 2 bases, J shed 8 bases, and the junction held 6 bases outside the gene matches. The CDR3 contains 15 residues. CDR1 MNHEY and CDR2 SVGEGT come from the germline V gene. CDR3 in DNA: TGTGCCAGCAGTTACCTCACAGGGGGCAGCGAAAAACTGTTTTTT. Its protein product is CASSYLTGGSEKLFF.

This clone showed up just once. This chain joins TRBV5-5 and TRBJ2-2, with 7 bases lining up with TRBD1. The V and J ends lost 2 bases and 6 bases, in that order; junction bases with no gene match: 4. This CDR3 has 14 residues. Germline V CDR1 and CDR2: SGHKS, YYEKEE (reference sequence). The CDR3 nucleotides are TGTGCCAGCAGCTTTAACAGGGGTCCCGGGGAGCTGTTTTTT. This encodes CASSFNRGPGELFF.

CDR3 loop: CASSLDLYSPLHF. The CDR3 DNA follows: TGTGCCAGCAGCTTGGACCTATATTCACCCCTCCACTTT. The chain links TRBV5-4 to TRBJ1-6; D is unclear. The CDR3 covers 13 residues. Trimming left V 0 bases short and J 8 bases short, with 6 bases between. Germline loops: CDR1 SGHNT, CDR2 YYREEE (reference sequence).

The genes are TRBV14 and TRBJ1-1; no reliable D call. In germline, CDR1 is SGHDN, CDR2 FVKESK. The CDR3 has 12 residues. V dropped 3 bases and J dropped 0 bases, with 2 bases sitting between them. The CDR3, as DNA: TGTGCCAGCAGCCACATGAACACTGAAGCTTTCTTT. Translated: CASSHMNTEAFF. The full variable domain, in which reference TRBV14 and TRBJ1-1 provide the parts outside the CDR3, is EAGVTQFPSHSVIEKGQTVTLRCDPISGHDNLYWYRRVMGKEIKFLLHFVKESKQDESGMPNNRFLAERTGGTYSTLKVQPAELEDSGVYFCASSHMNTEAFFGQGTRLTVV.